The TCR beta chain under discussion was sequenced for a study of cytomegalovirus exposure and HLA in healthy donors. With 60 Vbeta and 13 Jbeta primers, the PCR was carried out. The table came from immunoSEQ multiplex PCR; TCRdb's copy has only in-frame clones and leaves some out. The sample has some 140,000 clones, approximately 79% seen once. Study-level results: Later work showed greater clonal expansion in HLA-associated TCR beta chains than in equally common others. According to the study, approximately 150 TCR beta chains were cytomegalovirus-associated. Data from an earlier analysis indicated that most TCR beta V segments were productive either about 87% or about 30% of the time.

The CDR3 has 14 amino acids. The germline gives CDR1 SGHRS, CDR2 YFSETQ. Trimming took off 3 bases at V and 1 base at J, with 8 bases between the two ends. When sampled, the donors appeared nominally healthy, though they likely had unrecorded immune exposures. As concerns this clone: What it recognizes is unknown.

The rearrangement joins TRBV5-1 to TRBJ1-5; D call uncertain. Sequenced: PBMCs. This receptor was identified in a man aged 40-49 years in good health and CMV-seropositive. CDR3 bases: TGCGCCAGCAGCTATGGAGGGAGCAATCAGCCCCAGCATTTT. Its protein is CASSYGGSNQPQHF.